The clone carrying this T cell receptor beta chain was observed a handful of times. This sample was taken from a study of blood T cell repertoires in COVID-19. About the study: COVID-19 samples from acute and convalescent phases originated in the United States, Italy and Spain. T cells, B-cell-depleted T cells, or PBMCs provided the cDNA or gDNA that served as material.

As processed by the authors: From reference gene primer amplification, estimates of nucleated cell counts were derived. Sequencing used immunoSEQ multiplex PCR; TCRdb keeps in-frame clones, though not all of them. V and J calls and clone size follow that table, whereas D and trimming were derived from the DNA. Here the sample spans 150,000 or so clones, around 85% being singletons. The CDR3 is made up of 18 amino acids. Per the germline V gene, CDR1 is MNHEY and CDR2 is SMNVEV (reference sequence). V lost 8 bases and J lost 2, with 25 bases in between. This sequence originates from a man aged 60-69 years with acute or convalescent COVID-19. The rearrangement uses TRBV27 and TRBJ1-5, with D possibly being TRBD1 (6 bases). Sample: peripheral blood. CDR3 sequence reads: CASGVLRGLGRGNQPQHF. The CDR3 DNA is TGTGCCAGCGGCGTCCTTCGGGGGCTGGGGAGGGGCAATCAGCCCCAGCATTTT.